This T cell receptor beta chain was captured by sequencing in a study of vaccination and CD4 T cells after COVID-19. Study-wide context: Blood was drawn a median roughly 66 days post second dose, range 14 to 241.

TCRdb independently ran MiXCR on the PCR reads; one entry per CDR3 protein. The sample lists around 37,000 distinct CDR3 sequences, 35% to 40% occurring once. Findings and limits, study-wide: The study sampled relatively few convalescent patients and omitted early post-infection timepoints. Convalescent patients' vaccine-specific clones were spike mono-reactive in 304 of 307 cases.

This CDR3 is built from 16 residues. As to this clonotype: Antigen: not known.

The sample's time point: late sampling 161 to 241 days after vaccination in three convalescent patients. The chain combines TRBV21-1 with TRBJ1-5; the table's TRBD1 call for D was not verified on the DNA. TRBV21-1 constitutes a pseudogene. This receptor was taken from a human donor who had recovered from COVID-19. The sequencing here drew on CD4+ T cells from blood, taken about 7 months after SARS-CoV-2 vaccination. The CDR3 coding sequence is TGTGCCAGCAGCCTGGGACAGCTTTATAGCAATCAGCCCCAGCATTTT. Residues: CASSLGQLYSNQPQHF.